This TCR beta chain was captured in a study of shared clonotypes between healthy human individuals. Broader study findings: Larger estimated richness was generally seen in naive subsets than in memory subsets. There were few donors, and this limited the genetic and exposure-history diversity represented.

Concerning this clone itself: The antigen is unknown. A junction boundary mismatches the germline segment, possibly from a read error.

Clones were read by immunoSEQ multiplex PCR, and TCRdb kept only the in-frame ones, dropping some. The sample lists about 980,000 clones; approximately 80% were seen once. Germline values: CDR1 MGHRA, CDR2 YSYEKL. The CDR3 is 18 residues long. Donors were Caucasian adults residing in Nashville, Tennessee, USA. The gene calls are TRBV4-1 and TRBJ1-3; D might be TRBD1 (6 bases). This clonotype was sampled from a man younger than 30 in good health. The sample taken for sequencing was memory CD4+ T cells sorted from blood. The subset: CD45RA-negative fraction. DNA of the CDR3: TGCGCCAGCAGGCAAGCTGCCGGACAGCAATACTCTGGAAACACCATATATTTT. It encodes CASRQAAGQQYSGNTIYF.